The clone carrying this T cell receptor (beta chain) was seen only once. What it binds is not known. Using immunoSEQ multiplex PCR, the repertoire was profiled, and TCRdb retains in-frame clones only, with some absent. In the table there are 120,000 or so clones, roughly 89% of which are singletons. It was the roughly 130-subject validation cohort, separate from the roughly 700-subject first cohort, to which the donors belonged. These data originate in a study of cytomegalovirus exposure and HLA in healthy donors. The study, taken as a whole, reports: Associated with cytomegalovirus, according to the listing, were 150 to 200 TCR beta chains.

V was clipped by 4 bases and J by 10 bases, with 20 bases between them. CDR3 length equals 14 residues. Germline-derived CDR1 and CDR2 are SGHDT and YYEEEE. The origin of this receptor is a woman aged 18-29 years in good health and CMV-seronegative. The chain uses TRBV5-6 and TRBJ2-5, with D maybe TRBD2 (5 bases). Material: PBMCs. The CDR3 DNA reads TGTGCCAGCAGCCCGTCACAAGCCTCGAGGGACCAGTACTTC. It translates to CASSPSQASRDQYF.